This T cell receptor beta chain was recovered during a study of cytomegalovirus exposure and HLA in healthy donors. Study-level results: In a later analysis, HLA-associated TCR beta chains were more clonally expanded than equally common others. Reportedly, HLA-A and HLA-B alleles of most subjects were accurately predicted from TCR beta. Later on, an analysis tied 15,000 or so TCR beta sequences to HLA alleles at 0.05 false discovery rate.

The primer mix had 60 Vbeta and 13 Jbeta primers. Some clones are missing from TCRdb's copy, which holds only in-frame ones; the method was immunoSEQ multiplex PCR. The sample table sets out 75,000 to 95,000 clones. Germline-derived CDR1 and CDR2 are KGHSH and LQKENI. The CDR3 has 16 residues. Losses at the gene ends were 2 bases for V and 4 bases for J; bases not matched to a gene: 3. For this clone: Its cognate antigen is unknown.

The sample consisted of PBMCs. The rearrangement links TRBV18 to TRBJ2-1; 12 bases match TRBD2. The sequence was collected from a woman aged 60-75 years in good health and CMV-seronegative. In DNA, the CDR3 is TGTGCCAGCTCACCATGGACTAGCGGGACTTACAATGAGCAGTTCTTC. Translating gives CASSPWTSGTYNEQFF.